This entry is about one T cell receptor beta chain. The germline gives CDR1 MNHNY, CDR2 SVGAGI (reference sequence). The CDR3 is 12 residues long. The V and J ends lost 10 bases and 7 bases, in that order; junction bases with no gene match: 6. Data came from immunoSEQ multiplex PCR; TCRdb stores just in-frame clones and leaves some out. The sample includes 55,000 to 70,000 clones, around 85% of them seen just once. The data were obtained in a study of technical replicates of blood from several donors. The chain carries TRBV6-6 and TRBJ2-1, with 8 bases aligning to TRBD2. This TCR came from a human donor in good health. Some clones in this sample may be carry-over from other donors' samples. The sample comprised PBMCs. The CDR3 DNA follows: TGTGCCACCTTAGCGGGAAGGAATGAGCAGTTCTTC. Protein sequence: CATLAGRNEQFF.